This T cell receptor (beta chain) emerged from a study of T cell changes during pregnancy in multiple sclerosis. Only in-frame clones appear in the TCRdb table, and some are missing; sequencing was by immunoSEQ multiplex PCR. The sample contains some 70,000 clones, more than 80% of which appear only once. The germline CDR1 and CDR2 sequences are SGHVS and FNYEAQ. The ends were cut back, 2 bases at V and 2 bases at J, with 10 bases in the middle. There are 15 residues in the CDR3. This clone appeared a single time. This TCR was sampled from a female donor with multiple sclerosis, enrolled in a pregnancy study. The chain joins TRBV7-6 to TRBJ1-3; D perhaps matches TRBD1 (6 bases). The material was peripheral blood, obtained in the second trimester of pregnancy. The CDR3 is CASSLSRGAGNTIYF. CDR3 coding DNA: TGTGCCAGCAGCTTATCCAGGGGCGCTGGAAACACCATATATTTT.